This T cell receptor (beta chain) is drawn from a study of metastatic and nonmetastatic thyroid tumors. About the study: The comparison covered peripheral blood and tumor or nodule tissue in malignant and benign thyroid patients. Findings and caveats of the study: Across blood and tumor, TCR beta diversity in malignant thyroid tumors was reportedly significantly higher than in benign nodules.

As for this clone: What it binds is not known.

All patients reached thyroid surgery having received no treatment beforehand. Original data processing: The study built a papillary thyroid cancer distant-metastasis classifier from CDR3 differences across clinicopathological groups. TCRdb reanalyzed the PCR reads with MiXCR. The V and J calls, along with clone size, are taken from TCRdb and not from the paper's own processing. Of approximately 23,000 clones listed, 23% are singletons. The origin of this receptor is a male donor with papillary thyroid cancer or a benign thyroid nodule (not recorded which). Some clones in this sample may be carry-over from other donors' samples. Sequences were obtained from blood.

As DNA, the CDR3 is TGTGCCAGTAGTATAGAGCAAGGGGGGCCGTACGAGCAGTACTTC. Translated, it gives CASSIEQGGPYEQYF. This sequence joins TRBV19 and TRBJ2-7; either TRBD1 or TRBD2 may supply D (6 bases each). Germline V lookup: CDR1 LNHDA, CDR2 SQIVND (reference sequence). V was trimmed by 0 bases and J by 4 bases, leaving 13 bases between them. This CDR3 has 15 residues.